Sequencing of this TCR beta chain was carried out in a study of B cell selection in AIRE deficiency (dated by TCRdb to between 2018 and 2020). Looking at the study overall: Researchers compared TCRbeta repertoires of sorted blood CD4+ conventional T cells and regulatory T cells in AIRE-deficient patients with those in healthy controls. The TCR-sequenced cohort comprised about 5 AIRE-deficient APECED patients and about 5 healthy control donors.

TCRbeta chain sequencing was performed with the immunoSEQ platform. As for the authors' bioinformatics: Tens of thousands of distinct TCRbeta sequences from patients and 9.56x10^4 from healthy donors were obtained from pooled Treg repertoires. Public Treg TCRbeta sequences were defined as those shared by two or more individuals and were then searched for in Tconv repertoires. Differences between groups were assessed by Mann-Whitney U tests with Bonferroni-Dunn correction in GraphPad Prism 7.03. The clones in this table, taken by TCRdb from immuneACCESS, are in-frame only. Not every clone is retained; where verified, under half of the shortfall comes from an unresolved V gene, and the cause of the rest is unknown. The V and J calls and clone size are taken from that table; D and trimming were inferred from the DNA. The sample table contains about 21,000 clones; only one count was recorded for 94% of them. Jointly, the top ten make up under 2% of the sample.

Regulatory T cells were sorted as CD4+CD25hiCD127low/negative cells. AIRE-deficient patients had APECED syndrome. Sorting of Tconv and Treg cells intended for TCRbeta sequencing was performed on a FACSAria flow cytometer. The sorted cells went into 5-ml round-bottom polystyrene tubes, and the dry cell pellets were then frozen at -80 degrees C until sequencing. Worth noting for this clone: The specificity of this receptor is unknown. One base away there is no much larger clone; base qualities are not given.

The CDR3 has 16 amino acids, counting the end cysteine and phenylalanine. Of the read, only the CDR3 DNA is kept; its 48 bases are in frame from base 1. V lost 0 bases and J lost 6 bases; the stretch between them is 16 bases long. The germline V gene provides CDR1 SGHVS and CDR2 FNYEAQ. What the research found in general, with its limitations: Among around 3,700 shared Treg TCRbeta sequences, under 35% were found to be shared only among healthy donors and approximately 9% only among patients, suggesting that Treg selection is less efficient in the absence of AIRE. Tconv and Treg cells from AIRE-deficient patients showed TCRBV gene usage, CDR3 length and TCR diversity similar to those of healthy donors. Only TCRbeta chains were sequenced; roughly a third of shared healthy-donor Treg sequences also occurred in healthy Tconv, possibly because of differing TCRalpha chains. Shared Treg sequences had shorter CDR3s, reflecting a bias toward rearrangements with few non-templated nucleotide insertions. About 28% of the Treg TCRbeta sequences shared among healthy donors turned up in patient Tconv cells, suggesting that Treg-biased clones are diverted into the Tconv compartment.

The sequencing sample was made of Tregs sorted from PBMCs. The TCR was taken from a human donor with AIRE deficiency. This sequence uses TRBV7-6 and TRBJ2-3; the D element could tentatively be TRBD1 or TRBD2, as 5 bases agree for each. This receptor has the CDR3 CASSLAWARGADTQYF. The nucleotide sequence is given as TGTGCCAGCAGCTTAGCTTGGGCTAGAGGGGCTGATACGCAGTATTTT. The CDR3 plus the reference TRBV7-6 and TRBJ2-3 genes for the other parts give the full variable domain: GAGVSQSPRYKVTKRGQDVALRCDPISGHVSLYWYRQALGQGPEFLTYFNYEAQQDKSGLPNDRFSAERPEGSISTLTIQRTEQRDSAMYRCASSLAWARGADTQYFGPGTRLTVL.